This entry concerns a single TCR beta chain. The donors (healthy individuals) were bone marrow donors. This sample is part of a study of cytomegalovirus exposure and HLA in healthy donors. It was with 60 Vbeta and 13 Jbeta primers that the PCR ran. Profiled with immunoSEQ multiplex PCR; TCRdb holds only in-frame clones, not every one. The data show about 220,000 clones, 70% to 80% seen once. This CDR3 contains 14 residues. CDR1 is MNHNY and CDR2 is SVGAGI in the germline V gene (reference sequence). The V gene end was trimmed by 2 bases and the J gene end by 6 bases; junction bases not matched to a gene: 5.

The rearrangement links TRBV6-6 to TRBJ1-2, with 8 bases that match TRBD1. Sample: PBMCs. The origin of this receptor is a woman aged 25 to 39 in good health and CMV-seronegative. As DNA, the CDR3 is TGTGCCAGCAGTTACCCGGACAGGGAGAATGGCTACACCTTC. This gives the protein CASSYPDRENGYTF.